Listed here are 8 T cell receptor beta chains from one sample, sequenced in a study of T cell repertoires in ileal Crohn's disease. The repertoire was sequenced with immunoSEQ multiplex PCR; TCRdb's copy has only in-frame clones and lacks some. Among about 17,000 clones listed, around 78% were seen once. Source material: ileal tissue. The origin of the receptors is an adult with Crohn's disease.

V and J are TRBV19 and TRBJ2-1; TRBD1 aligns across 9 bases. V lost 6 bases and J lost 10; bases outside the gene matches: 7. This CDR3 has 13 residues. Germline-derived CDR1 and CDR2 are LNHDA and SQIVND (reference sequence). In nucleotides, the CDR3 is TGTGCCAGTAGCGGGACAGGGACAGGGGAGCAGTTCTTC. It encodes CASSGTGTGEQFF.

The rearrangement uses TRBV6-5 and TRBJ2-1, with 7 bases lining up with TRBD1. The CDR3 extends over 14 amino acids. V lost 6 bases, J lost 5 bases, and 7 bases stayed unmatched. Germline V lookup: CDR1 MNHEY, CDR2 SVGAGI. The CDR3: CASSQWDRDNEQFF. CDR3 in DNA: TGTGCCAGCAGCCAATGGGACAGAGACAATGAGCAGTTCTTC.

This clone is termed large. The J gene is TRBJ1-2, the V gene TRBV5-4; 7 bases line up with TRBD1. Germline V gene data show CDR1 as SGHNT and CDR2 as YYREEE (reference sequence). J was trimmed by 7 bases and V by 1 base; bases with no gene match: 1. The CDR3 loop spans 12 amino acids. The CDR3 DNA reads TGTGCCAGCAGCTTGACAGGGGTTGGCTACACCTTC. Protein: CASSLTGVGYTF.

The chain is built from TRBV2 and TRBJ2-2; 11 positions agree with TRBD1. Per the germline V gene, CDR1 is SNHLY and CDR2 is FYNNEI. CDR3 length: 15 residues. The ends lost 5 bases at V and 3 bases at J; junction bases unmatched: 2. The CDR3 region has the DNA TGTGCCAGCAGTCGGACAGGGGGCCACACCGGGGAGCTGTTTTTT. The encoded protein is CASSRTGGHTGELFF.

The chain employs TRBV11-3 and TRBJ2-1, with 9 bases lining up with TRBD2. Germline lookup yields CDR1 SGHNT and CDR2 YENEEA. Trimming at V came to 1 base and at J to 6 bases, leaving 7 bases not matched to a gene. The CDR3 spans 16 residues. The DNA of the CDR3 is TGTGCCAGCAGCTTAGCCCGCGGGGGGGACTCCAATGAGCAGTTCTTC. Amino acid sequence: CASSLARGGDSNEQFF.

The V call is TRBV6-6, the J call TRBJ2-5; TRBD2 agrees at 9 bases. The J call is in doubt because the DNA end fits TRBJ2-7 better. This CDR3 spans 15 amino acids. Germline CDR1 and CDR2: MNHNY and SVGAGI (reference sequence). Here the CDR3 reads CASSSSGASSYEQYF. The CDR3 DNA sequence: TGTGCCAGCTCGTCTAGCGGGGCGAGCTCCTACGAGCAGTACTTC.

The V and J genes are TRBV7-9 and TRBJ2-1, with unresolved D. Germline V CDR1 and CDR2: SEHNR, FQNEAQ (reference sequence). V lost 1 base and J 0 bases, leaving 13 bases between the germline ends. The CDR3 sequence is 17 residues long. CDR3 loop: CASSLGLTLSSYNEQFF. For the CDR3, the DNA is TGTGCCAGCAGCTTAGGCCTTACTCTATCCTCCTACAATGAGCAGTTCTTC.

The chain links TRBV23-1 to TRBJ1-6; possibly TRBD1 for D (5 bases). TRBV23-1 carries the ORF label, with uncertain function. The CDR3 extends over 14 amino acids. The V end lost 2 bases, the J end lost 7 bases, and 9 bases lay between the germline ends. CDR3 bases: TGCGCCAGCAGTCAAGCAGGGTCCAATTCACCCCTCCACTTT. Protein product: CASSQAGSNSPLHF.